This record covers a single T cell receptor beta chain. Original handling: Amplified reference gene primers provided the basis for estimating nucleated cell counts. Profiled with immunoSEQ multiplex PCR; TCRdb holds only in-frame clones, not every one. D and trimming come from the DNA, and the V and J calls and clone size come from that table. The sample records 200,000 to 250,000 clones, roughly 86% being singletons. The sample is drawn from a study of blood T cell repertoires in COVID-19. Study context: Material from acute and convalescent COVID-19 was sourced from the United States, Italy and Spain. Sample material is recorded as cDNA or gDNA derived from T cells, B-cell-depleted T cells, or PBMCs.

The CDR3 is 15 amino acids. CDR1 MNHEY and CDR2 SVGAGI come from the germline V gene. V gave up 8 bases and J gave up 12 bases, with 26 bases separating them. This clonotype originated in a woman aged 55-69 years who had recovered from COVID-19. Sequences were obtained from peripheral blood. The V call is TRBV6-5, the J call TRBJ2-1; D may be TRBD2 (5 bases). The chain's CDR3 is CASSRTGPESGRQFF. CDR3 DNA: TGTGCCAGCTCCAGGACGGGCCCCGAAAGCGGCCGGCAGTTCTTC.